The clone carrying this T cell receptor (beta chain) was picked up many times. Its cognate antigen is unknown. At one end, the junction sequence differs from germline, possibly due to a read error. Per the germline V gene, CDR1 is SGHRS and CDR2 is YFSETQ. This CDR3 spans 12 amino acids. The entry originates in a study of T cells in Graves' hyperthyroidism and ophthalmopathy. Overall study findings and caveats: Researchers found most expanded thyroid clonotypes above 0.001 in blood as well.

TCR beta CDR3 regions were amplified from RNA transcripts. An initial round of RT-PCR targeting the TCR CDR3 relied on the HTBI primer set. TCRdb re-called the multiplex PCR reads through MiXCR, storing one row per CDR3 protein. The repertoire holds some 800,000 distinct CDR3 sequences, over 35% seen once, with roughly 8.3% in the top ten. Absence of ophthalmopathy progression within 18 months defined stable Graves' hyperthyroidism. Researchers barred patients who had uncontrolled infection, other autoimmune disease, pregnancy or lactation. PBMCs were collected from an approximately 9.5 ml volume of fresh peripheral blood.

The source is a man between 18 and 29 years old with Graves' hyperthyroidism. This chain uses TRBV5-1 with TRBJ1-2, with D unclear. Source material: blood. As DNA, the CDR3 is TGTGCCAGCAGCTCGCGACCTTATGGCTACACCTTC. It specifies CASSSRPYGYTF. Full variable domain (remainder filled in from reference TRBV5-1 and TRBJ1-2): KAGVTQTPRYLIKTRGQQVTLSCSPISGHRSVSWYQQTPGQGLQFLFEYFSETQRNKGNFPGRFSGRQFSNSRSEMNVSTLELGDSALYLCASSSRPYGYTFGSGTRLTVV.